Each of the 10 T cell receptor beta chains below was sequenced from the same sample in a study of blood T cell repertoires in COVID-19. Using immunoSEQ multiplex PCR, the repertoire was profiled, and TCRdb retains in-frame clones only, with some absent. The sample yields about 270,000 clones, 75% to 90% seen once. What was sequenced was PBMCs or T cells enriched from blood (not recorded which). The source of these receptors is a woman aged 30 to 39 with acute COVID-19.

The chain has TRBV24-1 and TRBJ1-2, with 10 bases identical to TRBD1. Trimming at V came to 3 bases and at J to 8 bases, leaving 8 bases not matched to a gene. Germline V gene lookup returns CDR1 KGHDR and CDR2 SFDVKD. CDR3 length: 15 amino acids. The CDR3 here is CATSDDRGRGEGYTF. In nucleotides, the CDR3 is TGTGCCACCAGTGATGACAGGGGGCGAGGTGAAGGCTACACCTTC.

The V call is TRBV7-9, the J call TRBJ2-2, with D possibly being TRBD2 (5 bases). Germline CDR1 and CDR2: SEHNR and FQNEAQ (reference sequence). The CDR3 consists of 18 residues. V shed 1 base and J shed 7 bases, with 22 bases lying between them. The CDR3 reads CASSLDRLTVWIGGELFF. The CDR3 DNA reads as TGTGCCAGCAGCTTAGATAGACTAACCGTTTGGATCGGCGGGGAGCTGTTTTTT.

This chain uses TRBV7-2 with TRBJ1-2, with 11 bases that match TRBD1. Germline V CDR1 and CDR2: SGHTA, FQGNSA. The CDR3 is 15 amino acids. Trimming took 8 bases from V and 4 from J; bases not matched to a gene: 9. The CDR3 DNA reads TGTGCCAGCTCAAAGGGACAGGGGGAAGTCTATGGCTACACCTTC. Amino acid sequence: CASSKGQGEVYGYTF.

This clone appeared once. The chain is built from TRBV19 and TRBJ1-1; 7 bases are a match to TRBD1. V shed 5 bases, J shed 0 bases, and the junction held 12 bases outside the gene matches. The CDR3 spans 17 residues. The V gene's germline CDR1 is LNHDA and CDR2 SQIVND (reference sequence). CDR3 amino acids: CASSSGSGQHMNTEAFF. The CDR3 region has the DNA TGTGCCAGTAGTTCGGGGTCGGGACAGCATATGAACACTGAAGCTTTCTTT.

The V and J genes are TRBV27 and TRBJ2-1; 12 positions agree with TRBD2. The CDR3 length is 16 residues. Germline V gene lookup returns CDR1 MNHEY and CDR2 SMNVEV (reference sequence). The V and J ends lost 4 bases and 6 bases, in that order; junction bases with no gene match: 7. CDR3 loop: CASSSKTSGSFNEQFF. The CDR3 region has the DNA TGTGCCAGCAGTTCGAAGACTAGCGGGAGTTTCAATGAGCAGTTCTTC.

V is TRBV7-9 and J is TRBJ2-7, with 7 bases identical to TRBD1. The CDR3 is 16 amino acids. After removal of 3 bases from V and 0 bases from J, the junction contained 8 bases not matched to a gene. Per germline, CDR1 SEHNR and CDR2 FQNEAQ (reference sequence). CDR3 loop: CASSLHRDRGSYEQYF. In DNA, the CDR3 is TGTGCCAGCAGCTTGCACCGGGACAGAGGCTCCTACGAGCAGTACTTC.

This clone was recorded once. This chain joins TRBV19 and TRBJ2-1, with 11 bases that match TRBD2. Germline V gives CDR1 LNHDA, CDR2 SQIVND (reference sequence). The CDR3 is 16 residues long. J gave up 7 bases and V 3 bases, and 8 bases lay outside the gene matches. The CDR3 coding sequence is TGTGCCAGTAGTATCACCGGGACTAGCGGATATAATGAGCAGTTCTTC. Translated, it gives CASSITGTSGYNEQFF.

The chain employs TRBV5-1 and TRBJ1-4, with a possible D match to TRBD1 (6 bases). Trimming removed 0 bases at V and 5 bases at J, with 14 bases between. The CDR3 has 16 amino acids. Germline V lookup: CDR1 SGHRS, CDR2 YFSETQ. DNA for the CDR3: TGCGCCAGCAGCTTGGGAGGAACAGGGATAAATGAAAAACTGTTTTTT. This encodes CASSLGGTGINEKLFF.

The chain has TRBV9 and TRBJ2-2; D remains unclear. The V gene lost 4 bases and the J gene lost 2 bases, with 12 bases spanning the gap. This CDR3 is built from 15 residues. The germline V gene has CDR1 SGDLS and CDR2 YYNGEE. The CDR3 sequence: CASSPSQTNTGELFF. For the CDR3, the DNA is TGTGCCAGCAGCCCCTCCCAGACTAACACCGGGGAGCTGTTTTTT.

CDR3 in amino acids: CASRTRGGTYEQYF. The CDR3 DNA is TGTGCCAGCAGAACCCGGGGGGGAACGTACGAGCAGTACTTC. The chain carries TRBV5-8 and TRBJ2-7; 8 bases are shared with TRBD2. The germline V gene has CDR1 SGHTS and CDR2 YDEGEE. This CDR3 has 14 amino acids. V gave up 5 bases and J gave up 4 bases; unmatched junction bases: 8. Full variable domain (outside the CDR3, taken from reference TRBV5-8 and TRBJ2-7): EAGVTQSPTHLIKTRGQQATLRCSPISGHTSVYWYQQALGLGLQFLLWYDEGEERNRGNFPPRFSGRQFPNYSSELNVNALELEDSALYLCASRTRGGTYEQYFGPGTRLTVT.